These 29 T cell receptor beta chains were sequenced from one sample in a study of blood T cell repertoires in COVID-19. TCRdb keeps only in-frame clones here, not all; method: immunoSEQ multiplex PCR. The table includes some 190,000 clones, approximately 84% detected once. Sequenced input: PBMCs or T cells enriched from blood (not recorded which). The source is a woman in her 30s who had recovered from COVID-19.

The chain recombines TRBV28 with TRBJ1-4; D gene uncertain. Germline V lookup: CDR1 MDHEN, CDR2 SYDVKM. The length of the CDR3 is 15 residues. V gave up 5 bases and J gave up 7 bases, with 17 bases separating them. The CDR3 spells CASSAAGMGGEKLFF. The CDR3 DNA sequence: TGTGCCAGCAGTGCCGCCGGGATGGGAGGTGAAAAACTGTTTTTT. Looking up the rest from reference TRBV28 and TRBJ1-4 gives the full variable domain: DVKVTQSSRYLVKRTGEKVFLECVQDMDHENMFWYRQDPGLGLRLIYFSYDVKMKEKGDIPEGYSVSREKKERFSLILESASTNQTSMYLCASSAAGMGGEKLFFGSGTQLSVL.

The chain carries TRBV28 and TRBJ2-4, with a tentative D call TRBD1 (7 bases). Germline V gene lookup returns CDR1 MDHEN and CDR2 SYDVKM. CDR3 length: 13 amino acids. Trimming removed 11 bases at V and 5 bases at J, with 16 bases between. Here the CDR3 reads CAPWGDRENIQYF. The CDR3 DNA reads as TGTGCCCCCTGGGGGGACAGAGAAAACATTCAGTACTTC. Variable domain in full (rest from reference TRBV28 and TRBJ2-4): DVKVTQSSRYLVKRTGEKVFLECVQDMDHENMFWYRQDPGLGLRLIYFSYDVKMKEKGDIPEGYSVSREKKERFSLILESASTNQTSMYLCAPWGDRENIQYFGAGTRLSVL.

This rearrangement joins TRBV11-2 to TRBJ2-5; 15 positions agree with TRBD2. This CDR3 region has 19 residues. The V and J ends lost 5 bases and 2 bases, in that order; junction bases with no gene match: 12. The V gene's germline CDR1 is SGHAT and CDR2 FQNNGV. CDR3: CASSPKGLAGGRWQETQYF. CDR3 bases: TGTGCCAGCAGCCCAAAAGGACTAGCGGGGGGGAGGTGGCAAGAGACCCAGTACTTC.

The chain joins TRBV7-2 to TRBJ2-3; 11 bases are a match to TRBD2. Germline CDR1 and CDR2: SGHTA and FQGNSA. V shed 5 bases and J 3 bases; nucleotides not matched to a gene: 4. There are 15 residues in the CDR3. CDR3 amino acids: CASSHLAGGTDTQYF. DNA for the CDR3: TGTGCCAGCAGCCATCTAGCGGGAGGTACAGATACGCAGTATTTT.

The chain carries TRBV2 and TRBJ1-3, with D possibly matching TRBD1 (6 bases). Germline CDR1 is SNHLY and CDR2 is FYNNEI. This CDR3 spans 16 amino acids. V was pared by 6 bases and J by 2 bases, with 17 bases between. The CDR3 protein is CASRLEQGLTGNTIYF. CDR3 nucleotide sequence: TGTGCCAGCAGACTCGAACAGGGTCTGACTGGAAACACCATATATTTT.

The chain joins TRBV5-1 to TRBJ1-6, with 7 bases matching TRBD1. V shed 7 bases and J 6 bases; nucleotides not matched to a gene: 4. The CDR3 covers 13 residues. The germline V gene has CDR1 SGHRS and CDR2 YFSETQ. The CDR3 bases are TGCGCCAGCTCGGACAGGTTTAATTCACCCCTCCACTTT. The encoded protein is CASSDRFNSPLHF.

The chain links TRBV7-8 to TRBJ2-7; TRBD1 aligns across 8 bases. Germline V CDR1 and CDR2: SGHVS, FQNEAQ. With V trimmed by 6 bases and J by 5 bases, 6 bases remained unmatched. This CDR3 spans 13 amino acids. For the CDR3, the DNA is TGTGCCAGCAGTTGGGGGACAGGCAACGAGCAGTACGTC. The encoded protein is CASSWGTGNEQYV.

V and J are TRBV6-5 and TRBJ2-7, with a weak D call TRBD1 (6 bases). Germline assignment: CDR1 MNHEY and CDR2 SVGAGI. The CDR3 sequence is 13 residues long. V was cut by 2 bases and J by 1 base, with 6 bases left in between. CDR3 region: CASSYGQSYEQYF. The CDR3 nucleotides are TGTGCCAGCAGTTACGGACAGTCCTACGAGCAGTACTTC.

The rearrangement joins TRBV5-1 to TRBJ2-1; 11 positions match TRBD2. This CDR3 region has 13 residues. V shed 0 bases, J shed 15 bases, and the junction held 5 bases outside the gene matches. Germline CDR1 reads SGHRS; CDR2 reads YFSETQ. The CDR3 DNA is TGCGCCAGCAGCTTGGCACTAGCGGGAGAACCGTTCTTC. Translation: CASSLALAGEPFF.

This chain joins TRBV11-1 and TRBJ2-2, with TRBD2 matching 9 bases. The CDR3 length is 16 residues. The germline gives CDR1 SGHAT, CDR2 FQDESV (reference sequence). The junction had 8 bases not matched to a gene; V was cut back by 3 bases and J by 6 bases. The CDR3 loop is CASSFRAGGRPGELFF. The CDR3, as DNA: TGTGCCAGCAGCTTCAGAGCGGGGGGTCGTCCCGGGGAGCTGTTTTTT.

This clone has only a few counts. The chain couples TRBV5-1 to TRBJ2-1; possible D gene TRBD2, 6 bases. V lost 0 bases and J lost 8, with 12 bases in between. The CDR3 sequence is 14 residues long. Looked up from germline, CDR1 is SGHRS and CDR2 is YFSETQ. For the CDR3, the DNA is TGCGCCAGCAGCTTGGGACTAGTTGTCGATGAGCAGTTCTTC. It encodes CASSLGLVVDEQFF.

The chain uses TRBV11-3 and TRBJ2-7, with 9 nucleotides matching TRBD1. Germline CDR1 is SGHNT and CDR2 is YENEEA. V gave up 0 bases and J gave up 5 bases; unmatched junction bases: 5. CDR3 length: 15 amino acids. CDR3 in amino acids: CASSLEFTGGDEQYV. The CDR3 nucleotides read TGTGCCAGCAGCTTAGAATTCACAGGGGGCGACGAGCAGTACGTC.

This rearrangement joins TRBV2 to TRBJ1-5; D may be TRBD1 (6 bases). Between the trimmed V and J ends, which lost 1 base and 2 bases, there was a span of 9 bases. Germline assignment: CDR1 SNHLY and CDR2 FYNNEI. This CDR3 has 15 residues. The CDR3: CASSEGGLGNQPQHF. The CDR3 bases are TGTGCCAGCAGTGAAGGGGGGCTCGGCAATCAGCCCCAGCATTTT.

V and J are TRBV5-4 and TRBJ2-7; D gene unclear. The CDR3 extends over 13 amino acids. V was clipped by 4 bases and J by 5 bases, with 13 bases between them. Germline CDR1 reads SGHNT; CDR2 reads YYREEE (reference sequence). CDR3 sequence (DNA): TGTGCCAGCAGCCCTCGCGGCGGAGACGAGCAGTACTTC. Translation: CASSPRGGDEQYF.

The chain carries TRBV7-6 and TRBJ1-5; D remains ambiguous. The CDR3 extends over 18 amino acids. Trimming left V 1 base short and J 0 bases short, with 16 bases between. Germline CDR1 reads SGHVS; CDR2 reads FNYEAQ. DNA for the CDR3: TGTGCCAGCAGCTTAGACCCCCCCGGTGACTATAGCAATCAGCCCCAGCATTTT. This gives the protein CASSLDPPGDYSNQPQHF.

The rearrangement links TRBV29-1 to TRBJ1-2; 8 nucleotides agree with TRBD1. V gave up 7 bases and J gave up 4 bases; unmatched junction bases: 5. The CDR3 totals 12 residues. Germline assignment: CDR1 SQVTM and CDR2 ANQGSEA. CDR3 sequence: CSGLTGVYGYTF. In nucleotides, the CDR3 is TGCAGCGGACTGACAGGGGTCTATGGCTACACCTTC.

This clone was seen a handful of times. The chain recombines TRBV2 with TRBJ1-1; TRBD1 agrees at 7 bases. CDR3 length: 13 residues. Germline CDR1 and CDR2: SNHLY and FYNNEI. The V gene end was trimmed by 8 bases and the J gene end by 1 base; junction bases not matched to a gene: 4. The CDR3 sequence: CASDRVGNTEAFF. CDR3 DNA: TGTGCCAGCGACAGGGTAGGGAACACTGAAGCTTTCTTT. The full variable domain, its missing parts supplied by reference TRBV2 and TRBJ1-1, is EPEVTQTPSHQVTQMGQEVILRCVPISNHLYFYWYRQILGQKVEFLVSFYNNEISEKSEIFDDQFSVERPDGSNFTLKIRSTKLEDSAMYFCASDRVGNTEAFFGQGTRLTVV.

V usage is TRBV9 and J usage is TRBJ1-4, with TRBD1 identical over 8 bases. CDR1 and CDR2 (germline): SGDLS, YYNGEE. The CDR3 loop spans 16 amino acids. V dropped 0 bases and J dropped 0; count of bases not matched to a gene: 1. The CDR3 nucleotides read TGTGCCAGCAGCGTAGGGACAGGGCCAACTAATGAAAAACTGTTTTTT. Its protein product is CASSVGTGPTNEKLFF.

This clone occurred many times. The rearrangement links TRBV6-5 to TRBJ1-1, with 7 bases aligning to TRBD1. The V gene's germline CDR1 is MNHEY and CDR2 SVGAGI. This CDR3 contains 15 residues. V dropped 6 bases and J dropped 0; count of bases not matched to a gene: 7. The CDR3 sequence: CASSRDSSLNTEAFF. CDR3 nucleotide sequence: TGTGCCAGCAGCCGGGACAGTTCTCTGAACACTGAAGCTTTCTTT.

The gene calls are TRBV5-4 and TRBJ2-1; D may be TRBD2 (7 bases). V dropped 4 bases and J dropped 4 bases, with 18 bases sitting between them. CDR3 size: 16 residues. Per germline, CDR1 SGHNT and CDR2 YYREEE (reference sequence). CDR3 protein: CASSPGRGAEYNEQFF. CDR3 DNA: TGTGCCAGCAGCCCCGGCCGGGGGGCGGAATACAATGAGCAGTTCTTC.

The chain joins TRBV3-1 (or the pseudogene TRBV3-2) to TRBJ2-7; possible D gene TRBD2, 5 bases. There are 14 residues in the CDR3. V was shortened by 4 bases and J by 0 bases, with 10 bases between the two germline ends. CDR1 is LGHDT and CDR2 is YNNKEL in the germline V gene (reference sequence). In nucleotides, the CDR3 is TGTGCCAGCAGCCCGATGCGGGTCTCCTACGAGCAGTACTTC. It encodes CASSPMRVSYEQYF.

The chain recombines TRBV7-3 with TRBJ2-3; the D gene is possibly TRBD2 (6 bases). CDR1 and CDR2 from the germline V gene are SGHTA and FQGTGA. This CDR3 contains 16 residues. V dropped 5 bases and J dropped 5 bases, with 20 bases sitting between them. CDR3 loop: CASSPGVTRAGDTQYF. CDR3 nucleotides: TGTGCCAGCAGCCCCGGGGTGACTAGGGCTGGAGATACGCAGTATTTT.

The sample holds a few counts of this clone. This chain links TRBV7-2 with TRBJ1-6; 11 bases agree with TRBD1. The CDR3 extends over 16 amino acids. V lost 5 bases, J lost 9 bases, and 9 bases stayed unmatched. Looked up from germline, CDR1 is SGHTA and CDR2 is FQGNSA. CDR3 region: CASSRPVGTGGSPLHF. The DNA of the CDR3 is TGTGCCAGCAGCAGACCGGTAGGGACAGGGGGTTCACCCCTCCACTTT. Full variable domain (rest looked up from reference TRBV7-2 and TRBJ1-6): GAGVSQSPSNKVTEKGKDVELRCDPISGHTALYWYRQSLGQGLEFLIYFQGNSAPDKSGLPSDRFSAERTGGSVSTLTIQRTQQEDSAVYLCASSRPVGTGGSPLHFGNGTRLTVT.

The rearrangement uses TRBV5-4 and TRBJ1-2, with 11 bases aligning to TRBD1. The CDR3 loop spans 17 amino acids. Trimming removed 5 bases from V and 8 bases from J; junction bases left unmatched: 17. Germline V gives CDR1 SGHNT, CDR2 YYREEE (reference sequence). The DNA for the CDR3 is TGTGCCAGCAGTACCGGACAGGGGGCCTACAACCTAGAAGGCTACACCTTC. Translation gives CASSTGQGAYNLEGYTF.

The chain uses TRBV5-6 and TRBJ1-2; D gene uncertain. V was shortened by 1 base and J by 7 bases, with 8 bases between the two germline ends. CDR3 length: 12 amino acids. Germline V gene data show CDR1 as SGHDT and CDR2 as YYEEEE. The CDR3 sequence: CASSLSRSGYTF. CDR3 DNA sequence: TGTGCCAGCAGCTTGTCACGGAGTGGCTACACCTTC.

The CDR3 DNA follows: TGTGCCAGCAGCCGCGGACAGCCCGAGACAACCTACGAGCAGTACTTC. Translated, it gives CASSRGQPETTYEQYF. The chain joins TRBV3-1 (or the pseudogene TRBV3-2) to TRBJ2-7; tentatively, D is TRBD1 (6 bases). V was pared by 4 bases and J by 2 bases, with 18 bases between. The germline gives CDR1 LGHDT, CDR2 YNNKEL (reference sequence). CDR3 length equals 16 residues.

This clone was counted many times. J is TRBJ1-1 and V is TRBV11-2, with TRBD1 as a possible D gene (6 bases). The CDR3 contains 13 residues. Looked up from germline, CDR1 is SGHAT and CDR2 is FQNNGV. Trimming cost V 3 bases and J 10 bases, with 15 bases left between them. DNA of the CDR3: TGTGCCAGCAGCTTCAAACAGGGTTTAGGAGCTTTCTTT. Its protein product is CASSFKQGLGAFF.

This clone occurred once. V and J are TRBV5-1 and TRBJ2-1; 7 nucleotides agree with TRBD2. V shed 0 bases and J 4 bases; nucleotides not matched to a gene: 4. From germline, CDR1 is SGHRS and CDR2 YFSETQ. The CDR3 extends over 15 amino acids. This CDR3 is CASSLASSGYNEQFF. CDR3 DNA: TGCGCCAGCAGCTTGGCGTCTAGCGGATACAATGAGCAGTTCTTC.

J is TRBJ2-2 and V is TRBV7-3, with 11 bases aligning to TRBD2. Germline V gene sequence: CDR1 SGHTA, CDR2 FQGTGA. The trim removed 1 base at V and 1 base at J, leaving 17 bases unmatched. The CDR3 sequence is 22 residues long. CDR3 amino acids: CASSLNLRPGLAANRNTGELFF. Here the CDR3 DNA reads TGTGCCAGCAGCTTAAATCTCCGACCGGGACTAGCGGCCAATAGGAACACCGGGGAGCTGTTTTTT.